This TCR beta chain was captured in a study of identical twins. The length of the CDR3 is 15 residues. V lost 4 bases and J 5 bases, leaving 15 bases between the germline ends. From germline, CDR1 is LGHDT and CDR2 YNNKEL (reference sequence). General study points: Analyses of zero insertions could be partly confounded by invariant MAIT and iNKT cells.

In this sample, this clonotype turned up a few times. Its antigen remains unknown. TCRdb processed the 5' RACE reads anew with MiXCR; each CDR3 protein has one entry. The table includes 1,800,000 or so distinct CDR3 sequences, about 31% detected once. Every sampled donor was Caucasian and healthy. The source material was cord blood. The chain uses TRBV3-1 and TRBJ2-1; D is uncertain. The sequence was obtained from a newborn girl in good health. In DNA form, the CDR3 reads TGTGCCAGCAGCCCCGTGCTTTGGCGTGACAATGAGCAGTTCTTC. It codes for CASSPVLWRDNEQFF.